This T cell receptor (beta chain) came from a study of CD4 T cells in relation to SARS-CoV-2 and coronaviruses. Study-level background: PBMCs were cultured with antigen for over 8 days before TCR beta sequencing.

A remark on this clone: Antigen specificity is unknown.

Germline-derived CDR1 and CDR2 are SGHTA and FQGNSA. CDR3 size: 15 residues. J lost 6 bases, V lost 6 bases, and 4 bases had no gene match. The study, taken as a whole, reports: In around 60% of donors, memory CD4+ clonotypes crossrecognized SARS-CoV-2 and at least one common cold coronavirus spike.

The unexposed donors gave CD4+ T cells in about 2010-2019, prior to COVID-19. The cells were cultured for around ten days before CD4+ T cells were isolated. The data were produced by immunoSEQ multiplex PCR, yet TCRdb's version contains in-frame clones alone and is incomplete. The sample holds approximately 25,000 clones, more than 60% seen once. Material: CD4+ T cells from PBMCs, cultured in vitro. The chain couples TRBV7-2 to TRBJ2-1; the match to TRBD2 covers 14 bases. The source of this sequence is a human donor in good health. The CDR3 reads CASRRGTSGSNEQFF. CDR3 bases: TGTGCCAGCAGAAGGGGGACTAGCGGGAGCAATGAGCAGTTCTTC. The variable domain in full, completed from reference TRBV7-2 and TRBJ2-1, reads GAGVSQSPSNKVTEKGKDVELRCDPISGHTALYWYRQSLGQGLEFLIYFQGNSAPDKSGLPSDRFSAERTGGSVSTLTIQRTQQEDSAVYLCASRRGTSGSNEQFFGPGTRLTVL.